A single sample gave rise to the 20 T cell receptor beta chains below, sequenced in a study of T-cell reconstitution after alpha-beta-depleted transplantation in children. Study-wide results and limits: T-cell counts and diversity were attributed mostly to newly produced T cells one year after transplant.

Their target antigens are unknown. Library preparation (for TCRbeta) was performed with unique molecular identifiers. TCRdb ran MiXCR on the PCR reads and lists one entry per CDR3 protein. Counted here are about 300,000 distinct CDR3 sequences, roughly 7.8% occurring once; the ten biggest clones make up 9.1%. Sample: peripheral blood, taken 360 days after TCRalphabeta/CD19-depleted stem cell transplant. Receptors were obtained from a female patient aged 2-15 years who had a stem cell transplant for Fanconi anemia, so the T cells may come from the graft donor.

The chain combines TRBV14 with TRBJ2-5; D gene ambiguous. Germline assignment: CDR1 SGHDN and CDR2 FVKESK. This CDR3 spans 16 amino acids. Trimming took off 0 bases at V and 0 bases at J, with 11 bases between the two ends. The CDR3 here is CASSQEGSPYQETQYF. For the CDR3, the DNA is TGTGCCAGCAGCCAAGAAGGGTCGCCTTACCAAGAGACCCAGTACTTC.

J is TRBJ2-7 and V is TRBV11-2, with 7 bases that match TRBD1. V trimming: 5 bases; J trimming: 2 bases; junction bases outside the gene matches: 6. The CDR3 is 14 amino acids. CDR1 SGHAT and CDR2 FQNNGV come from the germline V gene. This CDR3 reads CASSRDSVTYEQYF. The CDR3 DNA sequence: TGTGCCAGCAGCCGGGACAGCGTTACCTACGAGCAGTACTTC. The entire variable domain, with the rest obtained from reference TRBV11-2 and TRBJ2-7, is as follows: EAGVAQSPRYKIIEKRQSVAFWCNPISGHATLYWYQQILGQGPKLLIQFQNNGVVDDSQLPKDRFSAERLKGVDSTLKIQPAKLEDSAVYLCASSRDSVTYEQYFGPGTRLTVT.

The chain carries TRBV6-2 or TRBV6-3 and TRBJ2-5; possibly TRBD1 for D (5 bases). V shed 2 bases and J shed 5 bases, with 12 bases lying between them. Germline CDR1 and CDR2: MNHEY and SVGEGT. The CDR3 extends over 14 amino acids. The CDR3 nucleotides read TGTGCCAGCAGTTACCAGACAGAGTGGGAGACCCAGTACTTC. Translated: CASSYQTEWETQYF.

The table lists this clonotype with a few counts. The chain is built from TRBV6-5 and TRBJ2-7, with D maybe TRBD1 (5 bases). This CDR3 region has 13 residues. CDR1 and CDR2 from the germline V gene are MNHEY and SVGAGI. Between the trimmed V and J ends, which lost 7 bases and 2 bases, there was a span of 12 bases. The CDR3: CASKFDSTYEQYV. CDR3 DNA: TGTGCCAGCAAGTTCGACAGTACCTACGAGCAGTACGTC.

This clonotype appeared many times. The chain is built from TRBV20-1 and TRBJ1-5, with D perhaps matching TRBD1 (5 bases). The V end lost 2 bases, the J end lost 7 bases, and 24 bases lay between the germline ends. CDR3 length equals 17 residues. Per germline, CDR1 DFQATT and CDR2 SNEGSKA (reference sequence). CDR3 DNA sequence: TGCAGTGCTAGAAAGGTCGAGGGACCCACTTTTGGGCAGCCCCAGCATTTT. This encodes CSARKVEGPTFGQPQHF.

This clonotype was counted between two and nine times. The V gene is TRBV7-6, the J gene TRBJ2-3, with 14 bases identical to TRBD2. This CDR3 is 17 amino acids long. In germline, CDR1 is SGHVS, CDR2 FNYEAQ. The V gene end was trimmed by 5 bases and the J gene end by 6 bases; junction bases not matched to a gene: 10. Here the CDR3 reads CASSARLAGGPGDTQYF. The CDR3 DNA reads TGTGCCAGCAGCGCGAGACTAGCGGGAGGGCCTGGTGATACGCAGTATTTT.

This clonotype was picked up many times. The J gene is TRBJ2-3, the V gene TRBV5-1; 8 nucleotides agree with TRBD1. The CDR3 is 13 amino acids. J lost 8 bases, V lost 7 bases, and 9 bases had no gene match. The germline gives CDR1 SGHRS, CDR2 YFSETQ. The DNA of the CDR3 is TGCGCCAGCGACGGGACAGGAGGAGGTACGCAGTATTTT. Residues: CASDGTGGGTQYF.

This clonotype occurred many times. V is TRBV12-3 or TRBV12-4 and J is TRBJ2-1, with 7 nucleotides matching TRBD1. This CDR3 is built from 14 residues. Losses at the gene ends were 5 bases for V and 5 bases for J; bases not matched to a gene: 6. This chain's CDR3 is CASSPGTVNNEQFF. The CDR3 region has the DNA TGTGCCAGCAGTCCCGGGACAGTAAACAATGAGCAGTTCTTC.

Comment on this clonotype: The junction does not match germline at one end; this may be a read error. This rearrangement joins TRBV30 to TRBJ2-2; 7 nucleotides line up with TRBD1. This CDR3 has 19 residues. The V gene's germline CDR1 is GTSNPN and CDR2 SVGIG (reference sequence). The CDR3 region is CAWSVRVQGYTSNTGEPFF. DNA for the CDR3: TGTGCCTGGAGTGTGCGTGTACAGGGGTATACTTCGAACACCGGGGAGCCGTTTTTT. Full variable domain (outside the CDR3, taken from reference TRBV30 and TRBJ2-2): SQTIHQWPATLVQPVGSPLSLECTVEGTSNPNLYWYRQAAGRGLQLLFYSVGIGQISSEVPQNLSASRPQDRQFILSSKKLLLSDSGFYLCAWSVRVQGYTSNTGEPFFGEGSRLTVL.

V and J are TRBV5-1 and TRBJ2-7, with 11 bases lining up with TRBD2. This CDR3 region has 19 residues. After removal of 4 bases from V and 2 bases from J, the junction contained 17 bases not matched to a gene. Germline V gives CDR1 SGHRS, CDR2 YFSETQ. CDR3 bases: TGCGCCAGCAGCCGAAACCCGGTACTAGCGGGGGCGACCGCCTACGAGCAGTACTTC. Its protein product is CASSRNPVLAGATAYEQYF.

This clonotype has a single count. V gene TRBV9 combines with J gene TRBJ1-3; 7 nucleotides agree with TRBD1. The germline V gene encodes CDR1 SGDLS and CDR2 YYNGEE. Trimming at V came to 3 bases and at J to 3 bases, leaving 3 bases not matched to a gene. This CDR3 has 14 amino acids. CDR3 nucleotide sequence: TGTGCCAGCAGCGGGCCAGGGGGTGGAAACACCATATATTTT. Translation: CASSGPGGGNTIYF.

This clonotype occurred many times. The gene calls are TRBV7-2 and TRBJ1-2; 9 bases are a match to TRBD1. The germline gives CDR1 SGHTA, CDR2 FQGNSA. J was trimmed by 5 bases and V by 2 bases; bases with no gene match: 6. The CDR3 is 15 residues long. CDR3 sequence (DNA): TGTGCCAGCAGCTTACCCGGGACAGGGTCATATGGCTACACCTTC. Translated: CASSLPGTGSYGYTF.

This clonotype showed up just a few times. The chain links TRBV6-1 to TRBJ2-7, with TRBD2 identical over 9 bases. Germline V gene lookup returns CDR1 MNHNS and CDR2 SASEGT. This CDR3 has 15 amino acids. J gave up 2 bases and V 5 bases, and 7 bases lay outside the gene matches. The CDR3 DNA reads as TGTGCCAGCAGTCCCCCAGCGGGGGGTACCTACGAGCAGTACTTC. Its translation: CASSPPAGGTYEQYF.

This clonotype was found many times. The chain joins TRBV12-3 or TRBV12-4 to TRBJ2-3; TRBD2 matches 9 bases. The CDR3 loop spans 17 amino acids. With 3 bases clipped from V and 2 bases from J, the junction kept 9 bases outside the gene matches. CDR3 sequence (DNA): TGTGCCAGCAGTTTGGAATCGACTAGCGGAAACACAGATACGCAGTATTTT. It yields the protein CASSLESTSGNTDTQYF.

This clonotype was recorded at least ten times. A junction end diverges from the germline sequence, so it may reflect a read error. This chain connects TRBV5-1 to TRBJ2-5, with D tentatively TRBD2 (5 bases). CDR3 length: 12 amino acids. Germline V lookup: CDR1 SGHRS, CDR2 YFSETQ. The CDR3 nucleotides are TGTGCCAGCAGCTTAGCGTGGGAGACCCAGTACTTC. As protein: CASSLAWETQYF.

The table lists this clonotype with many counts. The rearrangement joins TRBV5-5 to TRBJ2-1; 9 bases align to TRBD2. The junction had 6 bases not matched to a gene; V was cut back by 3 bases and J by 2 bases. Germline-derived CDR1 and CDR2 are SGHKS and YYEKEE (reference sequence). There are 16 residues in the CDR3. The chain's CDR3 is CASSSKRGAPYNEQFF. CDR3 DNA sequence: TGTGCCAGCAGCTCTAAGCGGGGGGCCCCCTACAATGAGCAGTTCTTC.

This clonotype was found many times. This CDR3 is CASSLHEEMNTEAFF. CDR3 bases: TGTGCCAGCTCACTGCACGAAGAGATGAACACTGAAGCTTTCTTT. The V gene is TRBV18, the J gene TRBJ1-1; no clear D. Trimming shortened V by 4 bases and J by 0 bases, and 12 bases separated the two germline ends. Germline V gene sequence: CDR1 KGHSH, CDR2 LQKENI. CDR3 length equals 15 residues.

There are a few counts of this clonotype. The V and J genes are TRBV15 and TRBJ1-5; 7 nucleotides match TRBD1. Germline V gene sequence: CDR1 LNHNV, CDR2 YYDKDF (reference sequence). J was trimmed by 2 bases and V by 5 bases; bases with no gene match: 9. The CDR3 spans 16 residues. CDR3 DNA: TGTGCCACCAGCGAAGAGCCTACAGGGGGCAATCAGCCCCAGCATTTT. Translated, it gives CATSEEPTGGNQPQHF.

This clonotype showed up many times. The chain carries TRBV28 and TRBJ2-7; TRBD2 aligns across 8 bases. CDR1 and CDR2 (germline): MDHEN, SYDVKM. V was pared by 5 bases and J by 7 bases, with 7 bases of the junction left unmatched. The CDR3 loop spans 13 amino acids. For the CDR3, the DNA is TGTGCCAGCAGTACCTCGGGGGGGAAAGAGCAGTACGTC. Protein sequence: CASSTSGGKEQYV.

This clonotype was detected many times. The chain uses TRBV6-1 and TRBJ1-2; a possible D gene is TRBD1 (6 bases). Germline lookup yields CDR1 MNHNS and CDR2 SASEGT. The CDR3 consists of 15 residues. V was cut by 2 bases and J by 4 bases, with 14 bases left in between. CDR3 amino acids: CASSEWGDRIYGYTF. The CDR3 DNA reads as TGTGCCAGCAGTGAATGGGGTGACAGGATCTATGGCTACACCTTC.